The T cell receptor (beta chain) under discussion was sequenced for a study of cytomegalovirus exposure and HLA in healthy donors. Study observations and caveats: Later analysis suggested links between common viral pathogens and several top significant clusters.

The PCR was carried out with 60 Vbeta primers and 13 Jbeta primers. TCRdb's table, derived via immunoSEQ multiplex PCR, lists solely in-frame clones and lacks some. The repertoire holds tens of thousands of clones, with roughly 76% as singletons. As for this clone: Its antigen is undetermined.

Looked up from germline, CDR1 is MDHEN and CDR2 is SYDVKM. This CDR3 is built from 12 residues. V was shortened by 10 bases and J by 5 bases, with 13 bases between the two germline ends. V gene TRBV28 combines with J gene TRBJ2-3; D is unclear. Sequenced sample: PBMCs. This clonotype was sampled from a woman in her 30s in good health and CMV-seropositive. The CDR3 DNA reads TGTGCCACCAGACCCCCGGGAGATACGCAGTATTTT. Translated: CATRPPGDTQYF.